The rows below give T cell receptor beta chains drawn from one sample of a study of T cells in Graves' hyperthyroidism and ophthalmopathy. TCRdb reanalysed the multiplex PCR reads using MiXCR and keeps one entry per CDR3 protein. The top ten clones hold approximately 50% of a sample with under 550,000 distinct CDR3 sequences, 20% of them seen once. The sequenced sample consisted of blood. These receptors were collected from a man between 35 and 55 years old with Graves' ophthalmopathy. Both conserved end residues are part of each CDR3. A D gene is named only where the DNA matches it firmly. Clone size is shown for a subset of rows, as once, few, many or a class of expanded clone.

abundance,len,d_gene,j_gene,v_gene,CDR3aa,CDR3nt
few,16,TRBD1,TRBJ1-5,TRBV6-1,CASSSHSGTGRQPQHF,TGTGCCAGCAGTTCCCATTCTGGGACAGGGAGACAGCCCCAGCATTTT
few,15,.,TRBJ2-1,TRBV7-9,CASSFLLGPYNEQFF,TGTGCCAGCAGCTTCTTACTCGGCCCCTACAATGAGCAGTTCTTC
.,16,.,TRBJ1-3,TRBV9,CASSVAGTHSGNTIYF,TGTGCCAGCAGCGTAGCCGGGACGCACTCTGGAAACACCATATATTTT
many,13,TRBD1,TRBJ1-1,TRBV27,CASRKTGDYGAFF,TGTGCCAGCAGAAAGACAGGGGATTATGGAGCTTTCTTT
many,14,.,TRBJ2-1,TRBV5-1,CASSLGAYNNEQFF,TGCGCCAGCTCGTTGGGGGCCTACAACAATGAGCAGTTCTTC
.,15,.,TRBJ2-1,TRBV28,CASNPTYDLGHEQFF,TGTGCCAGCAATCCGACTTATGACTTGGGGCATGAGCAGTTCTTC
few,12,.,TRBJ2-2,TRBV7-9,CASSRPPGELFF,TGTGCCAGCAGCCGACCCCCCGGGGAGCTGTTTTTT
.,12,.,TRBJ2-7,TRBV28,CASSIRSYEQYF,TGTGCCAGCAGCATCAGGTCCTACGAGCAGTACTTC
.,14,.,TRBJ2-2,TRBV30,CAWSRTLGSGELFF,TGTGCCTGGAGTCGGACTCTGGGGTCCGGGGAGCTGTTTTTT
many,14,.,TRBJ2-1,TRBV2,CASIYGALNNEQFF,TGTGCCAGCATCTACGGGGCCCTTAACAATGAGCAGTTCTTC
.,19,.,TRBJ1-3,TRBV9,CASSSGGSKIGRSGNTIYF,TGTGCCAGCAGCTCGGGGGGCAGCAAAATCGGCCGGTCTGGAAACACCATATATTTT
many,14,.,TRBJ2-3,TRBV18,CASSPLQGTDTQYF,TGTGCCAGCTCACCACTTCAGGGAACAGATACGCAGTATTTT
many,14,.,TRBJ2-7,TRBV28,CASSFRLLTYEQYF,TGTGCCAGCAGTTTCCGTCTTCTTACCTACGAGCAGTACTTC
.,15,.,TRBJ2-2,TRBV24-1,CATSDDNSGTGELFF,TGTGCCACCAGTGATGATAATTCGGGCACCGGGGAGCTGTTTTTT
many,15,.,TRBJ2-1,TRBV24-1,CATSDPGPGFNEQFF,TGTGCCACCAGTGATCCGGGACCTGGGTTCAATGAGCAGTTCTTC
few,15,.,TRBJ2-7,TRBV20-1,CSARGLAEPSYEQYF,TGCAGTGCTCGAGGTCTGGCAGAACCCTCCTACGAGCAGTACTTC
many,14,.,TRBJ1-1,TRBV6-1,CASSDPSGAAEAFF,TGTGCCAGCAGTGATCCTTCCGGGGCAGCAGAAGCTTTCTTT
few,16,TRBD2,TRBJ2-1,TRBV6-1,CASSEIAGSSYNEQFF,TGTGCCAGCAGTGAAATAGCGGGGAGCTCCTACAATGAGCAGTTCTTC
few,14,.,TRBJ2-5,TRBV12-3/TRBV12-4,CASSPWTVQETQYF,TGTGCCAGCAGCCCCTGGACAGTTCAAGAGACCCAGTACTTC
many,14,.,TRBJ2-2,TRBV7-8,CASSLGGYTGELFF,TGTGCCAGCAGCCTTGGAGGGTACACCGGGGAGCTGTTTTTT
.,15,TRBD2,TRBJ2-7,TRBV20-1,CSARGLAVLTYEQYF,TGCAGTGCTAGAGGCCTAGCGGTTCTAACCTACGAGCAGTACTTC
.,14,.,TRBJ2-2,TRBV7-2,CASSLWQNTGELFF,TGTGCCAGCAGCTTGTGGCAAAACACCGGGGAGCTGTTTTTT
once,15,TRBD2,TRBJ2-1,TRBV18,CASSTTSGLYNEQFF,TGTGCCAGCTCAACGACTAGCGGCCTCTACAATGAGCAGTTCTTC
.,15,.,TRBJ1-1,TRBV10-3,CAIREDGRTNTEAFF,TGTGCCATCAGAGAAGACGGCAGAACGAACACTGAAGCTTTCTTT
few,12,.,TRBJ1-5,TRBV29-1,CSVGDGNQPQHF,TGCAGCGTTGGAGACGGCAATCAGCCCCAGCATTTT
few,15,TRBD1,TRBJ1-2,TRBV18,CASSATGTGDYGYTF,TGTGCCAGCTCAGCGACCGGGACAGGGGATTATGGCTACACCTTC
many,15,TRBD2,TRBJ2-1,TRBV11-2,CASSLVAGPYNEQFF,TGTGCCAGCAGCTTAGTAGCGGGACCTTACAATGAGCAGTTCTTC
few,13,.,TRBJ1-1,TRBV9,CASSVVPETEAFF,TGTGCCAGCAGCGTAGTCCCAGAAACTGAAGCTTTCTTT
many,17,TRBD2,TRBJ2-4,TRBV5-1,CASSLGEGPTRVDIQYF,TGCGCCAGCAGCTTGGGGGAGGGCCCAACTAGAGTGGACATTCAGTACTTC
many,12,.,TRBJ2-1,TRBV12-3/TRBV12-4,CASSVSRNEQFF,TGTGCCAGCAGCGTGTCGCGCAATGAGCAGTTCTTC
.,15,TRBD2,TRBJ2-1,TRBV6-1,CASSDGLAGNNEQFF,TGTGCCAGCAGTGACGGGCTAGCGGGGAACAATGAGCAGTTCTTC
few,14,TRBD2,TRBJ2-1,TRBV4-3,CASSLHREAGEQFF,TGCGCCAGCAGCCTTCATCGGGAGGCGGGTGAGCAGTTCTTC
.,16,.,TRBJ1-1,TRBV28,CASSSDGQPGSTEAFF,TGTGCCAGCAGTTCCGACGGACAGCCAGGATCCACTGAAGCTTTCTTT
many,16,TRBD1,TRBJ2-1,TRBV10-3,CAISSPDRGGYNEQFF,TGTGCCATCAGTTCCCCGGACAGGGGAGGATACAATGAGCAGTTCTTC
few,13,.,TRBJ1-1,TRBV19,CASSIVSGTEAFF,TGTGCCAGTAGTATTGTATCGGGCACTGAAGCTTTCTTT
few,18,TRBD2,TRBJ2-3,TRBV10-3,CAISVPSGTSGSTDTQYF,TGTGCCATCAGTGTCCCTTCGGGGACTAGCGGGAGTACAGATACGCAGTATTTT
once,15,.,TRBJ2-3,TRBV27,CASSLFSLSGDTQYF,TGTGCCAGCAGTTTATTCTCTCTCTCCGGAGATACGCAGTATTTT
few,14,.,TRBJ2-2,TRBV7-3,CASGLGGDFGELFF,TGTGCCAGCGGCTTAGGGGGGGACTTCGGGGAGCTGTTTTTT
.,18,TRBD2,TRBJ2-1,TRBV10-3,CAISGPGTSGGALDEQFF,TGTGCCATCAGTGGACCCGGGACTAGCGGGGGGGCTTTGGATGAGCAGTTCTTC
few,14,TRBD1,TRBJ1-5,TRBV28,CASSETGVSQPQHF,TGTGCCAGCAGTGAGACAGGGGTTAGTCAGCCCCAGCATTTT
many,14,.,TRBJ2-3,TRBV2,CASSDTGRTDTQYF,TGTGCCAGCAGTGATACAGGGCGGACAGATACGCAGTATTTT
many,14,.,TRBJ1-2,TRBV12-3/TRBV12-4,CASSSHHGGYGYTF,TGTGCCAGCAGTTCCCACCACGGCGGCTATGGCTACACCTTC
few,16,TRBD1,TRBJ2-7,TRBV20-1,CSARDTTGQQPYEQYF,TGCAGTGCTAGAGATACCACGGGACAGCAGCCCTACGAGCAGTACTTC
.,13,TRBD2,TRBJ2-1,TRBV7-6,CASSLAVGRSQFF,TGTGCCAGCAGCTTAGCTGTCGGGAGGTCCCAGTTCTTC
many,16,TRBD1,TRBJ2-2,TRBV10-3,CAISPTGGRNTGELFF,TGTGCCATCAGCCCGACAGGGGGACGGAACACCGGGGAGCTGTTTTTT
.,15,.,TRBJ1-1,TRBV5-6,CASSPLEGGSTEAFF,TGTGCCAGCAGCCCCCTCGAGGGAGGGAGTACTGAAGCTTTCTTT
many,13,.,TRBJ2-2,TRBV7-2,CASSPETTRELFF,TGTGCCAGCAGCCCAGAGACCACCAGGGAGCTGTTTTTT
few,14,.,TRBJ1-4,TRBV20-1,CSAPARAPNEKLFF,TGCAGTGCTCCGGCCAGGGCCCCTAATGAAAAACTGTTTTTT
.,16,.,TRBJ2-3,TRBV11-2,CASSLRGILGPDTQYF,TGTGCCAGCTCACTTCGGGGGATCCTTGGGCCAGATACGCAGTATTTT
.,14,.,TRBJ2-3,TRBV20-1,CSVRAGRETDTQYF,TGCAGTGTCCGGGCGGGTCGGGAGACAGATACGCAGTATTTT
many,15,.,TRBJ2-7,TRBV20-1,CSARDLVGLTYEQYF,TGCAGTGCTAGAGATCTAGTCGGGCTGACCTACGAGCAGTACTTC
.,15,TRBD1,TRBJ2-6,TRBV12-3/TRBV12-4,CASSPQGAGANVLTF,TGTGCCAGCAGTCCGCAGGGGGCTGGGGCCAACGTCCTGACTTTC
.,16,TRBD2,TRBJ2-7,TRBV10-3,CATGTGGTSGAYEQYF,TGTGCCACAGGGACCGGCGGGACTAGCGGAGCCTACGAGCAGTACTTC
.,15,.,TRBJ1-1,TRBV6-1,CASSGQGFWNTEAFF,TGTGCCAGCAGTGGGCAGGGTTTTTGGAACACTGAAGCTTTCTTT
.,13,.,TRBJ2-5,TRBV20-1,CSARSGNSETQYF,TGCAGTGCTAGGTCGGGGAATTCAGAGACCCAGTACTTC